A selection of T cell receptor beta chains follows, all from one sample in a study of shared clonotypes between healthy human individuals. Libraries were prepared by immunoSEQ multiplex PCR; TCRdb keeps only in-frame clonotypes and omits some of them. The table shows approximately 600,000 clones, with about 95% occurring only once. Material: naive CD8+ T cells sorted from blood. The receptors were gathered from a woman younger than 45 in good health. Both conserved end residues are part of each CDR3. D genes are given only for firm matches. Expanded clones get a size class; other rows say once, few or many, or leave the size out.

D gene	clone size	V gene	J gene	CDR3 protein	CDR3 DNA
TRBD1	-	TRBV2	TRBJ2-3	CASSEGTAATDTQYF	TGTGCCAGCAGCGAAGGGACAGCCGCCACAGATACGCAGTATTTT
TRBD2	-	TRBV27	TRBJ2-7	CASSPLGGGPYEQYF	TGTGCCAGCAGTCCACTGGGGGGAGGGCCGTACGAGCAGTACTTC
-	-	TRBV7-6	TRBJ2-7	CASSQTNMEEQYF	TGTGCCAGCAGCCAGACAAATATGGAAGAGCAGTACTTC
-	-	TRBV6-5	TRBJ2-2	CASSYRRARAGELFF	TGTGCCAGCAGTTATCGGAGGGCTAGAGCCGGGGAGCTGTTTTTT
-	-	TRBV7-9	TRBJ2-1	CASSLAGSEQFF	TGTGCCAGCAGCTTAGCGGGATCAGAGCAGTTCTTC
TRBD2	-	TRBV5-6	TRBJ2-3	CASSLGAGGAADTQYF	TGTGCCAGCAGCTTGGGAGCGGGAGGTGCCGCAGATACGCAGTATTTT
-	-	TRBV28	TRBJ1-2	CASSRERGNYGYTF	TGTGCCAGCAGCAGGGAGCGGGGAAACTATGGCTACACCTTC
TRBD2	-	TRBV7-8	TRBJ2-7	CASSLASGLYYEQYF	TGTGCCAGCAGCTTGGCTAGCGGATTGTACTACGAGCAGTACTTC
-	-	TRBV2	TRBJ1-1	CAGGVRGTEAFF	TGTGCCGGAGGGGTTCGAGGCACTGAAGCTTTCTTT
-	-	TRBV15	TRBJ1-2	CATSKTGIYGYTF	TGTGCCACCAGCAAAACAGGGATCTATGGCTACACCTTC
-	-	TRBV11-2	TRBJ1-5	CASSLERDGNQPQHF	TGTGCCAGCAGCTTAGAGAGGGACGGAAATCAGCCCCAGCATTTT
-	-	TRBV4-1	TRBJ2-7	CASSPGKTRSFYEQYF	TGCGCCAGCAGCCCCGGTAAGACTAGGTCCTTCTACGAGCAGTACTTC
TRBD1	-	TRBV6-6	TRBJ1-5	CASSPTGGFQPQHF	TGTGCCAGCAGTCCAACAGGGGGTTTTCAGCCCCAGCATTTT
-	few	TRBV2	TRBJ1-5	CASGVSHNQPQHF	TGTGCCAGCGGGGTGAGTCACAATCAGCCCCAGCATTTT
TRBD2	-	TRBV2	TRBJ2-1	CASSETGGWGEQFF	TGTGCCAGCAGTGAAACGGGAGGTTGGGGTGAGCAGTTCTTC
TRBD2	-	TRBV13	TRBJ2-1	CASSVAGGPNEQFF	TGTGCCAGCAGCGTAGCGGGAGGGCCTAATGAGCAGTTCTTC
-	once	TRBV5-1	TRBJ2-2	CASSLAQGGTGELFF	TGCGCCAGCAGCTTGGCACAGGGCGGCACCGGGGAGCTGTTTTTT
-	-	TRBV4-2	TRBJ2-3	CASSQTTHATDTQYF	TGTGCCAGCAGCCAGACAACACATGCCACAGATACGCAGTATTTT
-	-	TRBV28	TRBJ1-3	CASSGDVNTIYF	TGTGCCAGCAGTGGGGACGTCAACACCATATATTTT
-	-	TRBV5-1	TRBJ1-1	CASSLGRGAGTEAFF	TGCGCCAGCAGCTTGGGTCGGGGGGCCGGCACTGAAGCTTTCTTT